These 3 T cell receptor beta chains share one sample of origin, sequenced in a study of blood T cell dynamics during melanoma immunotherapy. Time point indicated: pre-treatment baseline. TCRdb keeps only in-frame clones here, not all; method: immunoSEQ multiplex PCR. Counted here are over 14,000 clones, more than 75% occurring once; the ten biggest clones make up about 4.2%. Sample: blood, taken from a patient treated with checkpoint blockade. The receptors derive from a human donor with melanoma.

V and J are TRBV10-3 and TRBJ1-1, with 9 bases matching TRBD1. The CDR3 length is 14 residues. Germline values: CDR1 ENHRY, CDR2 SYGVKD. J lost 6 bases, V lost 4 bases, and 6 bases had no gene match. The DNA of the CDR3 is TGTGCCATCAGTGTAGGGGACAGGGTCTCTGAAGCTTTCTTT. Translation: CAISVGDRVSEAFF.

The chain's CDR3 is CASRPRGGNTEAFF. For the CDR3, the DNA is TGTGCCAGCAGACCCCGGGGGGGGAACACTGAAGCTTTCTTT. The chain carries TRBV5-4 and TRBJ1-1; D may be TRBD1 (5 bases). The CDR3 has 14 amino acids. Germline V gene sequence: CDR1 SGHNT, CDR2 YYREEE (reference sequence). Trimming took off 5 bases at V and 1 base at J, with 12 bases between the two ends.

This clone was seen only once. The rearrangement links TRBV27 to TRBJ1-4, with D tentatively TRBD1 (5 bases). V shed 0 bases and J shed 6 bases, with 11 bases lying between them. The germline V gene encodes CDR1 MNHEY and CDR2 SMNVEV (reference sequence). This CDR3 has 15 amino acids. The CDR3 DNA sequence: TGTGCCAGCAGTTTATCGGGGGTGGGGTATGAAAAACTGTTTTTT. It is translated as CASSLSGVGYEKLFF.